Sequencing of this T cell receptor (beta chain) was carried out in a study of T cells in Graves' hyperthyroidism and ophthalmopathy. Across the whole study: Specimen type is peripheral blood, collected at initial diagnosis prior to any treatment.

Amplified TCR beta CDR3 regions derived from RNA transcripts. HTBI primers were used for first-round RT-PCR of the TCR CDR3. TCRdb reprocessed the multiplex PCR reads via MiXCR and lists one record per CDR3 protein. Among 450,000 to 650,000 distinct CDR3 sequences listed, 14% were seen once. The germline CDR1 and CDR2 sequences are MGHRA and YSYEKL. V shed 1 base and J 3 bases; nucleotides not matched to a gene: 0. The CDR3 spans 15 residues. This clonotype showed up just a few times. Each ophthalmopathy patient scored at least 3 on the Clinical Activity Score and at least 4 on NOSPECS grade, with duration under 3 months. Pregnant or lactating patients were excluded, as were those with uncontrolled infection or other autoimmune disease.

This clonotype was obtained from a young woman with Graves' ophthalmopathy. The chain carries TRBV4-1 and TRBJ1-4, with 9 bases matching TRBD1. Specimen: blood. The DNA of the CDR3 is TGCGCCAGCAGCCAAGGACAGGGGGCTAATGAAAAACTGTTTTTT. It translates to CASSQGQGANEKLFF.